One and the same sample provided the 5 T cell receptor beta chains below, sequenced in a study of CD8+ T cells in alopecia areata. Using CD4, CD8alpha, NKG2D, NKG2ACE and other markers, pooled cutaneous lymph node cells were sorted. Sequencing used cDNA as its template, made by extracting RNA and reverse transcribing it. Libraries were prepared by immunoSEQ multiplex PCR; TCRdb keeps only in-frame clonotypes and omits some of them. The data show approximately 300,000 clones, none appearing only once, with 0.9% to 1.5% held by the ten largest. Sequenced material: CD4+ T cells sorted from a lymph node. Receptors originate from a C3H/HeJ mouse with alopecia areata. MHC haplotype: H2-k.

This clone was found a few times. The genes and germline here are from mouse. The read halts 4 residues ahead of the CDR3 end, with the missing end drawn from the germline J gene. The chain is built from TRBV5 and TRBJ2-1; TRBD2 agrees at 10 bases. Germline V gene lookup returns CDR1 LGHNA and CDR2 YNLKQL (reference sequence). The trim removed 4 bases at V and 2 bases at J, leaving 5 bases unmatched. The CDR3 is 16 residues long. The DNA read from the CDR3 is TGTGCCAGCAGCCCCAGCGGGACTGGGGACTATGCT. Translating gives CASSPSGTGDYA. The whole CDR3 protein reads CASSPSGTGDYAEQFF.

Remarks on this clone: Gene names and germline match the mouse. The sequenced fragment ends 4 residues before the CDR3 boundary, so the rest is inferred from the germline J gene. The V and J genes are TRBV13-2 and TRBJ2-7; no clear D gene. CDR3 length: 13 residues. Germline V gives CDR1 NNHNN, CDR2 SYGAGS (reference sequence). The sequenced part of the CDR3 DNA is TGTGCCAGCGGTGATGCTGCCATTTAT. Protein sequence: CASGDAAIY. The whole CDR3 reads CASGDAAIYEQYF.

As to this clone: Mouse gene names and germline throughout. Additional DNA sequences in this sample encode the identical CDR3. CDR3 amino acids: CASSRDRGDSDYTF. CDR3 DNA, as far as it was read: TGTGCCAGCAGCCGGGACAGGGGGGACTCC. V and J are TRBV13-1 and TRBJ1-2, with 11 bases matching TRBD1. The read ends 4 residues before the CDR3 terminus; that terminus is restored from the germline J gene. Germline-derived CDR1 and CDR2 are NSHNY and SYGAGN. After removal of 5 bases from V and 3 bases from J, the junction contained 3 bases not matched to a gene. CDR3 length: 14 residues.

Concerning this clone: Gene names and germline refer to mouse. With the read ending 4 residues before the CDR3 end, the germline J gene is used to fill in that end. This chain joins TRBV13-3 and TRBJ2-1, with 9 bases aligning to TRBD1. V gave up 2 bases and J gave up 5 bases; unmatched junction bases: 2. The CDR3 runs 14 residues. Germline V gene lookup returns CDR1 NNHDY and CDR2 SYVADS. The DNA read from the CDR3 is TGTGCCAGCAGTGAAAGGGACAGGGATGCT. Translated: CASSERDRDA. The complete CDR3 protein is CASSERDRDAEQFF.

This clone was seen a few times. The germline and genes are mouse ones. The sequence runs out 4 residues before the end of the CDR3; the remainder is reconstructed from the germline J gene. The sample carries other DNA sequences with the same CDR3. J is TRBJ2-1 and V is TRBV13-3; D unresolved. Germline CDR1 and CDR2: NNHDY and SYVADS. The length of the CDR3 is 13 residues. Trimming stripped 3 bases from V and 3 bases from J, with 7 bases between. The part of the CDR3 DNA that was read is TGTGCCAGCAGTGCTGGCGTCTATGCT. Translating it yields CASSAGVYA. The entire CDR3 protein is CASSAGVYAEQFF.